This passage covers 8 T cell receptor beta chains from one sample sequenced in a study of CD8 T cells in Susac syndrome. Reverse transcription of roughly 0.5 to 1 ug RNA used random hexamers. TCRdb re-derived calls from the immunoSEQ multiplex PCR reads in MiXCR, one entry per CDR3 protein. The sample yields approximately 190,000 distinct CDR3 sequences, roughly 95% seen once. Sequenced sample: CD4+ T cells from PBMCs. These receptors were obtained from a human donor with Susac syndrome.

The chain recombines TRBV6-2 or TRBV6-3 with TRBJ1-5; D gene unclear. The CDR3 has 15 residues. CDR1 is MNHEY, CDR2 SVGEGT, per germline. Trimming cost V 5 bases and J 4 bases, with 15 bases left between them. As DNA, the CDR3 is TGTGCCAGCAGTAAGACCGAAAGTCTGAATCAGCCCCAGCATTTT. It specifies CASSKTESLNQPQHF.

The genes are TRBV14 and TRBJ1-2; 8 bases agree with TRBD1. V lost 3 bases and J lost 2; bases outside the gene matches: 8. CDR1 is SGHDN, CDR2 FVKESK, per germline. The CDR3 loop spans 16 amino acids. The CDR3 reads CASSQDHWTGNYGYTF. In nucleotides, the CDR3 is TGTGCCAGCAGCCAGGACCACTGGACAGGGAACTATGGCTACACCTTC. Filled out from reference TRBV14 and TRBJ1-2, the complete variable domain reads EAGVTQFPSHSVIEKGQTVTLRCDPISGHDNLYWYRRVMGKEIKFLLHFVKESKQDESGMPNNRFLAERTGGTYSTLKVQPAELEDSGVYFCASSQDHWTGNYGYTFGSGTRLTVV.

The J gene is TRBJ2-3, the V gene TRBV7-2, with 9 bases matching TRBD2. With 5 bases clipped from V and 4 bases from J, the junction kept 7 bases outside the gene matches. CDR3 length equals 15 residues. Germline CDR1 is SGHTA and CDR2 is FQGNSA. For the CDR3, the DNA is TGTGCCAGCAGCGAGACTAGCGGACTATCAGATACGCAGTATTTT. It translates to CASSETSGLSDTQYF.

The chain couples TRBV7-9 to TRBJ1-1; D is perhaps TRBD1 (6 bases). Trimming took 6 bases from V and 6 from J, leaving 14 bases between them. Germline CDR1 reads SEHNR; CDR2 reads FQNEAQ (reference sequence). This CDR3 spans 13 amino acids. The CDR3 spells CASSQGIIAEAFF. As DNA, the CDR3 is TGTGCCAGCAGTCAGGGGATTATCGCTGAAGCTTTCTTT.

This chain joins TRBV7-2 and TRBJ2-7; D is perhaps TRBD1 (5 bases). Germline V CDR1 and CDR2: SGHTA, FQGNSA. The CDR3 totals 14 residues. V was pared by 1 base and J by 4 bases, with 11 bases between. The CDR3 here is CASSLEVAGYEQYF. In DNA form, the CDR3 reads TGTGCCAGCAGCTTAGAGGTGGCAGGGTACGAGCAGTACTTC. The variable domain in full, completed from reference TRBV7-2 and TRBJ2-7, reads GAGVSQSPSNKVTEKGKDVELRCDPISGHTALYWYRQSLGQGLEFLIYFQGNSAPDKSGLPSDRFSAERTGGSVSTLTIQRTQQEDSAVYLCASSLEVAGYEQYFGPGTRLTVT.

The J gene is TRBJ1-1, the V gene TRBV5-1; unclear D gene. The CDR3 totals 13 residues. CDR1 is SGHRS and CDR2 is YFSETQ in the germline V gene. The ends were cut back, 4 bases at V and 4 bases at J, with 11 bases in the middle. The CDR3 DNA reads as TGCGCCAGCAGCCGAGAGGAGCCCACTGAAGCTTTCTTT. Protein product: CASSREEPTEAFF.

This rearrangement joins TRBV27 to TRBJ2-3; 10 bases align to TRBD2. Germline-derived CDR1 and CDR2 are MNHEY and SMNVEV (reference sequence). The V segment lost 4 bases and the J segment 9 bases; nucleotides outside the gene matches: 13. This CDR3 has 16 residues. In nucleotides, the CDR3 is TGTGCCAGCAGTTCCCCCCAAGCGGGGGGGGCCGGCACGCAGTATTTT. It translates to CASSSPQAGGAGTQYF.

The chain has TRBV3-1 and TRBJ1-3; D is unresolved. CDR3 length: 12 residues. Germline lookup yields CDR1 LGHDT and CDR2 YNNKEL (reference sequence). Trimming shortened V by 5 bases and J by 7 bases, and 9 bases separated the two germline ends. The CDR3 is CASSGPDNTIYF. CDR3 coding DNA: TGTGCCAGCAGCGGACCAGACAACACCATATATTTT.